This passage covers 18 T cell receptor beta chains from one sample sequenced in a study of T cell repertoires in cytomegalovirus infection. Their antigens are not known. In TCRdb, the reads were re-called with MiXCR into one record per CDR3 protein. The repertoire consists of 43,000 or so distinct CDR3 sequences, with about a fifth occurring once and the leading ten covering less than 70%. The specimen was CD8+ T cells from cultured PBMCs, collected from culture after CMV antigen stimulation. The origin of the receptors is a human donor in good health (CMV status not recorded). Some clones in this sample may be carry-over from other donors' samples.

This clonotype has just a few counts. J is TRBJ1-4 and V is TRBV7-9; D is undetermined. Trimming stripped 5 bases from V and 8 bases from J, with 9 bases between. CDR3 size: 12 residues. In germline, CDR1 is SEHNR, CDR2 FQNEAQ (reference sequence). The CDR3 nucleotides read TGTGCCAGCAGCCAAGAACGAGAAAAACTGTTTTTT. It is translated as CASSQEREKLFF.

This clonotype appeared a few times. V is TRBV5-1 and J is TRBJ2-1, with D perhaps TRBD2 (5 bases). Germline-derived CDR1 and CDR2 are SGHRS and YFSETQ. The CDR3 has 15 amino acids. V dropped 0 bases and J dropped 5 bases, with 12 bases sitting between them. CDR3 amino acids: CASSLGWESHNEQFF. For the CDR3, the DNA is TGCGCCAGCAGCTTGGGGTGGGAGAGCCACAATGAGCAGTTCTTC.

With respect to this clonotype: It may be a read error: a sequence one base away is much more abundant. V gene TRBV6-8 combines with J gene TRBJ2-3; D perhaps matches TRBD1 (6 bases). The germline gives CDR1 MNHGY, CDR2 SAAAGT. The CDR3 runs 14 residues. The V gene lost 6 bases and the J gene lost 2 bases, with 12 bases spanning the gap. This CDR3 is CASRLRGNTDTQYF. CDR3 coding DNA: TGTGCCAGCAGGCTTAGGGGGAACACAGATACGCAGTATTTT.

This clonotype was counted many times. The rearrangement links TRBV7-6 to TRBJ2-3; 10 nucleotides line up with TRBD2. Trimming took 4 bases from V and 4 from J; bases not matched to a gene: 8. Per the germline V gene, CDR1 is SGHVS and CDR2 is FNYEAQ. This CDR3 has 16 residues. The CDR3 loop is CASSWSGGAGADTQYF. CDR3 sequence (DNA): TGTGCCAGCAGCTGGAGCGGGGGGGCCGGGGCAGATACGCAGTATTTT. The full variable domain, its missing parts supplied by reference TRBV7-6 and TRBJ2-3, is GAGVSQSPRYKVTKRGQDVALRCDPISGHVSLYWYRQALGQGPEFLTYFNYEAQQDKSGLPNDRFSAERPEGSISTLTIQRTEQRDSAMYRCASSWSGGAGADTQYFGPGTRLTVL.

This clonotype was observed many times. This chain uses TRBV11-3 with TRBJ2-7; D is perhaps TRBD1 (5 bases). The V end was cut by 5 bases, the J end by 0 bases, with 14 bases between. The length of the CDR3 is 15 residues. Germline loops: CDR1 SGHNT, CDR2 YENEEA. The CDR3 DNA sequence: TGTGCCAGCAGCCAAGGGGCTTCGAGCTCCTACGAGCAGTACTTC. Translating gives CASSQGASSSYEQYF.

This clonotype was detected ten times or more. The J gene is TRBJ2-5, the V gene TRBV10-3; tentative D call: TRBD1 (5 bases). Trimming took 0 bases from V and 5 from J, leaving 16 bases between them. This CDR3 spans 16 amino acids. In germline, CDR1 is ENHRY, CDR2 SYGVKD. The CDR3: CAISESDRQGLETQYF. For the CDR3, the DNA is TGTGCCATCAGTGAGTCGGATAGGCAGGGTCTGGAGACCCAGTACTTC.

There are many counts of this clonotype. V gene TRBV6-1 combines with J gene TRBJ2-5, with 10 nucleotides matching TRBD1. Germline loops: CDR1 MNHNS, CDR2 SASEGT. The CDR3 sequence is 17 residues long. V lost 8 bases, J lost 6 bases, and 18 bases stayed unmatched. The CDR3 protein is CASPGGDPGQGRKTQYF. The CDR3 DNA reads as TGTGCCAGCCCGGGGGGCGACCCGGGACAGGGGAGAAAGACCCAGTACTTC.

This chain links TRBV20-1 with TRBJ1-3; 8 bases are a match to TRBD1. The V and J ends lost 6 bases and 8 bases, in that order; junction bases with no gene match: 9. Germline V lookup: CDR1 DFQATT, CDR2 SNEGSKA (reference sequence). This CDR3 has 13 residues. CDR3 sequence reads: CSASDRVDDTIYF. The CDR3 DNA reads TGCAGTGCCTCGGACAGGGTGGATGACACCATATATTTT.

This clonotype was counted many times. V is TRBV20-1 and J is TRBJ2-5; D not resolved. V lost 5 bases, J lost 2 bases, and 15 bases lay in between. Germline lookup yields CDR1 DFQATT and CDR2 SNEGSKA (reference sequence). The CDR3 consists of 14 residues. The CDR3 sequence: CSAPHRLGQETQYF. CDR3 bases: TGCAGTGCTCCACATCGTTTGGGTCAAGAGACCCAGTACTTC.

This clonotype was picked up a small number of times. V usage is TRBV20-1 and J usage is TRBJ1-2, with D maybe TRBD1 (6 bases). This CDR3 comprises 13 residues. CDR1 is DFQATT, CDR2 SNEGSKA, per germline (reference sequence). V shed 6 bases and J shed 3 bases, with 14 bases lying between them. Here the CDR3 DNA reads TGCAGTGCCAGGCACAGGGCTGACTATGGCTACACCTTC. Amino acids: CSARHRADYGYTF.

Note on this clonotype: The junction departs from germline at one end; a sequencing error may be responsible. J is TRBJ2-5 and V is TRBV7-3, with D perhaps assigned TRBD1 or TRBD2 (5 bases each). Germline V gene lookup returns CDR1 SGHTA and CDR2 FQGTGA. There are 16 residues in the CDR3. DNA of the CDR3: TGTGCCAGCAGCTTAACGGTGACGGGGCTCGGGGAGATCCAGTACTTC. Translated, it gives CASSLTVTGLGEIQYF.

The rearrangement joins TRBV6-1 to TRBJ1-5; 11 nucleotides agree with TRBD1. V was pared by 6 bases and J by 8 bases, with 6 bases of the junction left unmatched. The CDR3 spans 14 residues. Germline V gene lookup returns CDR1 MNHNS and CDR2 SASEGT. The CDR3 here is CASSEGQGVEPQHF. CDR3 DNA: TGTGCCAGCAGCGAGGGACAGGGGGTAGAGCCCCAGCATTTT.

This clonotype has more than one count but fewer than ten. The chain has TRBV7-9 and TRBJ2-5; maybe TRBD2 (7 bases). The germline gives CDR1 SEHNR, CDR2 FQNEAQ (reference sequence). This CDR3 is built from 16 residues. V shed 5 bases and J shed 3 bases, with 19 bases lying between them. CDR3 region: CASSPPAGQEEETQYF. Written as DNA, the CDR3 is TGTGCCAGCAGCCCCCCAGCGGGACAAGAGGAAGAGACCCAGTACTTC.

Only a few counts were recorded for this clonotype. The rearrangement links TRBV23-1 to TRBJ1-4; the D gene is possibly TRBD1 (5 bases). TRBV23-1 falls under the ORF class, with uncertain function. The CDR3 extends over 17 amino acids. Trimming left V 0 bases short and J 6 bases short, with 17 bases between. CDR3 sequence: CASSQSATPVGDEKLFF. In DNA, the CDR3 is TGCGCCAGCAGTCAATCGGCCACCCCGGTGGGGGATGAAAAACTGTTTTTT.

V is TRBV2 and J is TRBJ2-3; 8 bases are a match to TRBD1. Germline V gene lookup returns CDR1 SNHLY and CDR2 FYNNEI. The V segment lost 3 bases and the J segment 3 bases; nucleotides outside the gene matches: 5. The CDR3 contains 15 residues. The CDR3 region has the DNA TGTGCCAGCAGTGAGGAGGACAGGGCTACAGATACGCAGTATTTT. It is translated as CASSEEDRATDTQYF.

This clonotype turned up a few times. This chain links TRBV7-2 with TRBJ2-7; D call uncertain. Germline CDR1 is SGHTA and CDR2 is FQGNSA. CDR3 length: 14 residues. Trimming shortened V by 1 base and J by 4 bases, and 11 bases separated the two germline ends. CDR3 sequence (DNA): TGTGCCAGCAGCTTAGGTATTGTCCTTTACGAGCAGTACTTC. Amino acids: CASSLGIVLYEQYF.

In its sample, this clonotype was seen many times. This CDR3 is CASRAVTGASNYGYTF. In DNA form, the CDR3 reads TGTGCCAGCAGGGCCGTGACAGGGGCCTCTAACTATGGCTACACCTTC. J is TRBJ1-2 and V is TRBV7-9, with TRBD1 identical over 8 bases. Germline V gives CDR1 SEHNR, CDR2 FQNEAQ (reference sequence). The CDR3 runs to 16 residues. Unmatched junction bases numbered 9, after V lost 6 bases and J lost 0 bases.

This clonotype was recorded a few times. The gene calls are TRBV7-9 and TRBJ1-2; D gene ambiguous. Trimming took off 5 bases at V and 0 bases at J, with 13 bases between the two ends. This CDR3 has 15 amino acids. From germline, CDR1 is SEHNR and CDR2 FQNEAQ (reference sequence). CDR3 sequence (DNA): TGTGCCAGCAGCCTAGTGGACGGCGCTAACTATGGCTACACCTTC. It codes for CASSLVDGANYGYTF.